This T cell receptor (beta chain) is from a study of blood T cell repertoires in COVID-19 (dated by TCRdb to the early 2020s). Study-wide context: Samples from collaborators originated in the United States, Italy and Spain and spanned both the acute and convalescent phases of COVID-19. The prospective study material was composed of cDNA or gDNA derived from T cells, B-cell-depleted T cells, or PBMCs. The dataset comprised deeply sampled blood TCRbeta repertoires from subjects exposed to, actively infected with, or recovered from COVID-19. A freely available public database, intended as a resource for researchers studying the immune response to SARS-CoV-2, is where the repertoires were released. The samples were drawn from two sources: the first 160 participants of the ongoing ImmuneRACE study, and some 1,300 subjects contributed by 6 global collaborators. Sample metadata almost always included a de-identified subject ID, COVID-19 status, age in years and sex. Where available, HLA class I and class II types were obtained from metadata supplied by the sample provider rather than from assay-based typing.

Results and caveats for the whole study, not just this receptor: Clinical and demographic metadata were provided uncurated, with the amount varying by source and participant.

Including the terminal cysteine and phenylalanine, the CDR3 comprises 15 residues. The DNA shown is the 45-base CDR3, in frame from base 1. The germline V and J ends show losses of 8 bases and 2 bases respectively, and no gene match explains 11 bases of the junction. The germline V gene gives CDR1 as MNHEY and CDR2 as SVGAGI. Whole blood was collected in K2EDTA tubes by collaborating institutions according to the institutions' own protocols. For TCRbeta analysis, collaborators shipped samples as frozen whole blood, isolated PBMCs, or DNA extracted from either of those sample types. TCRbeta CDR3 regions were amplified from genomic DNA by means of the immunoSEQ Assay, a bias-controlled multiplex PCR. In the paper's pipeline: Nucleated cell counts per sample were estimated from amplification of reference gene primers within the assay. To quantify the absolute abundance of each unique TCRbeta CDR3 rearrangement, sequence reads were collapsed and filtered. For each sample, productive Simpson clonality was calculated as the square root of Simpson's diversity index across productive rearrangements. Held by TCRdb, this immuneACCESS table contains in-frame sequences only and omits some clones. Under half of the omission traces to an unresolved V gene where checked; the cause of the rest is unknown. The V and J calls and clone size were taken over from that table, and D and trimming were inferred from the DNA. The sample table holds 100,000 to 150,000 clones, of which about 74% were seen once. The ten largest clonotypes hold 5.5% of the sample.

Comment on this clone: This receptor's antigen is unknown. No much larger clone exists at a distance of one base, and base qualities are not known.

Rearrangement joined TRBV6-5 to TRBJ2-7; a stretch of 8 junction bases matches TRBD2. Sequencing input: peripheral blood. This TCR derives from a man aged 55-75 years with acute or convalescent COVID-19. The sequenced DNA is TGTGCCAGCCGGGCGGCTAGCGGGTTCGCCTACGAGCAGTACTTC. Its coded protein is CASRAASGFAYEQYF.